These T cell receptor beta chains were read from a single sample in a study of T cell responses to AZD1222 COVID-19 vaccine. Repertoires were generated with immunoSEQ multiplex PCR, while TCRdb's copy carries only in-frame clones and drops some. The sample includes roughly 140,000 clones, over 80% of them seen just once. The material sequenced was peripheral blood, taken 28 days after the second AZD1222 dose. The receptors stem from an adult who received the AZD1222 COVID-19 vaccine. Both conserved end residues are part of each CDR3. D genes are given only for firm matches. Some rows have no size entry. The others give once, few or many, or a class for an expanded clone.

cdr3_aa cdr3_nt clone_size d_call j_call v_call
CASSVQSIGALNTEAFF TGTGCCAGCAGTGTCCAATCAATAGGGGCACTGAACACTGAAGCTTTCTTT . . TRBJ1-1 TRBV6-1
CASSFIYNEQFF TGTGCCAGCAGCTTCATCTACAATGAGCAGTTCTTC . . TRBJ2-1 TRBV11-2
CASSYRVGSGTSYNEQFF TGTGCCAGCAGTTACAGAGTTGGTAGCGGGACTTCCTACAATGAGCAGTTCTTC . TRBD2 TRBJ2-1 TRBV6-2/TRBV6-3
CSVVIRSGGPQHF TGCAGCGTCGTGATCAGGTCGGGCGGGCCCCAGCATTTT . . TRBJ1-5 TRBV29-1
CASRGVTDTQYF TGCGCCAGCAGAGGAGTCACAGATACGCAGTATTTT . . TRBJ2-3 TRBV5-1
CSVRRGFGEQYF TGCAGCGTTCGACGAGGGTTTGGCGAGCAGTACTTC . . TRBJ2-7 TRBV29-1
CASSFRTGYNEQFF TGTGCCAGCAGCTTCAGGACAGGTTACAATGAGCAGTTCTTC . TRBD1 TRBJ2-1 TRBV7-8
CASSPGLALRELFF TGTGCCAGCAGCCCGGGACTAGCCCTCCGGGAGCTGTTTTTT . TRBD2 TRBJ2-2 TRBV7-2
CASSLGTGLYEQYF TGCGCCAGCAGCTTAGGGACAGGGCTCTACGAGCAGTACTTC few TRBD1 TRBJ2-7 TRBV5-1
CASSPMGKPNEQFF TGCGCCAGCAGCCCAATGGGCAAGCCCAATGAGCAGTTCTTC . . TRBJ2-1 TRBV5-1
CASSQGVYNEQFF TGTGCCAGCTCACAGGGCGTGTACAATGAGCAGTTCTTC . . TRBJ2-1 TRBV18
CSVEGDRGGGANVLTF TGCAGCGTTGAGGGGGACAGGGGTGGAGGGGCCAACGTCCTGACTTTC . TRBD1 TRBJ2-6 TRBV29-1
CATFSWVGGYTF TGTGCCACTTTTAGCTGGGTTGGTGGCTACACCTTC . . TRBJ1-2 TRBV28
CASSQDPAGNEQFF TGTGCCAGCAGCCAAGATCCGGCCGGGAATGAGCAGTTCTTC . . TRBJ2-1 TRBV3-1/TRBV3-2
CASSVESGRWADTQYF TGTGCCAGCAGCGTGGAGAGCGGGAGATGGGCAGATACGCAGTATTTT . TRBD2 TRBJ2-3 TRBV9
CASSFRNFYGYTF TGTGCCAGCAGTTTCAGGAATTTCTATGGCTACACCTTC . . TRBJ1-2 TRBV6-5
CASSLRSPGELFF TGTGCCAGCAGCCTACGAAGCCCCGGGGAGCTGTTTTTT once . TRBJ2-2 TRBV3-1/TRBV3-2
CASSPITPNTEAFF TGTGCCAGCAGCCCTATTACCCCTAACACTGAAGCTTTCTTT . . TRBJ1-1 TRBV5-5
CASSLSTRGGGYGYTF TGTGCCAGCAGCTTGAGCACTAGGGGAGGTGGCTATGGCTACACCTTC . . TRBJ1-2 TRBV5-4
CASSPLTGNEQFF TGTGCCAGCAGTCCCCTCACTGGCAATGAGCAGTTCTTC . . TRBJ2-1 TRBV27
CASSFSGQGNEKLFF TGTGCCAGCAGTTTCTCGGGACAGGGGAATGAAAAACTGTTTTTT . TRBD1 TRBJ1-4 TRBV28
CAGGSLRPQHF TGTGCGGGAGGGAGTTTGCGGCCCCAGCATTTT . . TRBJ1-5 TRBV6-5
CASSPFNSPLHF TGTGCCAGCAGCCCCTTTAATTCACCCCTCCACTTT . . TRBJ1-6 TRBV7-2
CASSSKTGYFQETQYF TGTGCCAGCAGCTCGAAAACTGGATACTTTCAAGAGACCCAGTACTTC . . TRBJ2-5 TRBV5-4
CASSFGQGEGELFF TGTGCCAGCAGCTTCGGCCAGGGGGAAGGGGAGCTGTTTTTT . TRBD1 TRBJ2-2 TRBV7-9
CASSFRGLPRETQYF TGTGCCAGCAGCTTCAGAGGACTCCCCCGGGAGACCCAGTACTTC once . TRBJ2-5 TRBV11-3
CASSYLRERDTQYF TGTGCCAGCAGTTACTTGCGGGAGCGAGATACGCAGTATTTT . TRBD2 TRBJ2-3 TRBV6-5
CASSLEGSDEQYF TGCGCCAGCAGCTTGGAAGGTAGCGACGAGCAGTACTTC . . TRBJ2-7 TRBV5-1
CASSPRDRPTGELFF TGTGCCAGCAGTCCCAGGGACAGACCCACCGGGGAGCTGTTTTTT once TRBD1 TRBJ2-2 TRBV28
CASLRDRGQYGYTF TGTGCCAGCTTGAGAGACAGGGGCCAATATGGCTACACCTTC few TRBD1 TRBJ1-2 TRBV7-2
CASSLPKETQYF TGTGCCAGCAGCTTGCCAAAAGAGACCCAGTACTTC . . TRBJ2-5 TRBV5-4
CASSFPGSYEQYF TGTGCCAGCAGCTTCCCGGGCTCCTACGAGCAGTACTTC once . TRBJ2-7 TRBV7-2
CASSLRQGNEQFF TGCGCCAGCAGCTTGCGACAGGGCAATGAGCAGTTCTTC . TRBD1 TRBJ2-1 TRBV5-1
CASSLTDPASAFF TGTGCCAGCAGTTTAACAGACCCGGCGTCGGCTTTCTTT few . TRBJ1-1 TRBV27
CASSYSHGYTF TGTGCCAGCAGTTACTCGCATGGCTACACCTTC . . TRBJ1-2 TRBV6-2/TRBV6-3
CASSLGGSYNEQFF TGTGCCAGCAGCTTGGGCGGGAGTTACAATGAGCAGTTCTTC . TRBD2 TRBJ2-1 TRBV13
CASSTPGQLSPLHF TGTGCCAGCAGTACACCGGGACAACTTTCACCCCTCCACTTT . . TRBJ1-6 TRBV28
CASSGKGGTGELFF TGTGCCAGCAGTGGAAAGGGTGGGACCGGGGAGCTGTTTTTT . . TRBJ2-2 TRBV2
CASSLDGGLAGGEQYF TGTGCCAGCAGCTTAGACGGGGGACTAGCGGGAGGCGAGCAGTACTTC . TRBD2 TRBJ2-7 TRBV7-8
CASSLDRGEVDTQYF TGCGCCAGCAGCTTGGATCGCGGGGAGGTTGATACGCAGTATTTT once . TRBJ2-3 TRBV5-1
CSVVGVPGAGSTYGYTF TGCAGCGTTGTAGGGGTCCCGGGGGCAGGGAGCACATATGGCTACACCTTC . . TRBJ1-2 TRBV29-1
CASSFSVGLAGAYEQFF TGCGCCAGCAGCTTCTCCGTAGGATTAGCGGGAGCATATGAGCAGTTCTTC . TRBD2 TRBJ2-1 TRBV5-1
CASSFAGGRGNQPQHF TGTGCCAGCAGTTTCGCTGGGGGCAGGGGTAATCAGCCCCAGCATTTT . . TRBJ1-5 TRBV5-6
CASSEWGGPNTYEQYF TGTGCCAGCAGTGAATGGGGGGGGCCGAATACCTACGAGCAGTACTTC . . TRBJ2-7 TRBV6-1
CASRKNFNTEAFF TGTGCCAGCAGAAAGAATTTTAACACTGAAGCTTTCTTT . . TRBJ1-1 TRBV6-5
CASSLAPGELFF TGTGCCAGCAGTTTAGCCCCCGGGGAGCTGTTTTTT . . TRBJ2-2 TRBV12-3/TRBV12-4
CASSRALLLDEQYF TGTGCCAGCTCCCGAGCGCTCCTTTTGGACGAGCAGTACTTC . . TRBJ2-7 TRBV2
CASSQGGAPKGEQYF TGTGCCAGCAGCCAAGGGGGAGCTCCCAAAGGTGAGCAGTACTTC . . TRBJ2-7 TRBV3-1/TRBV3-2
CATSRGLWETQYF TGTGCCACCAGCAGGGGACTCTGGGAGACCCAGTACTTC . . TRBJ2-5 TRBV15